This section outlines one TCR beta chain sequence together with its context. This sample is drawn from a study of T cells in Graves' hyperthyroidism and ophthalmopathy. At the level of the study: Initial diagnosis, before any treatment, was when peripheral blood was collected.

RNA transcripts were the template for amplifying TCR beta CDR3 regions. When the TCR CDR3 underwent first-round RT-PCR, the HTBI primer set was used. TCRdb itself ran the multiplex PCR reads through MiXCR, one entry per CDR3 protein. Counted here are hundreds of thousands of distinct CDR3 sequences, roughly a sixth occurring once; the ten biggest clones make up approximately 15%. The CDR3 runs to 17 residues. V lost 5 bases and J lost 6, with 25 bases in between. From germline, CDR1 is SEHNR and CDR2 FQNEAQ (reference sequence). The chain links TRBV7-9 to TRBJ1-2, with a possible D match to TRBD1 (5 bases). Material for sequencing was blood. This sequence originates from a woman aged 45-65 years with Graves' hyperthyroidism that later progressed to Graves' ophthalmopathy. The chain's CDR3 is CASSQDGGGTSYDGYTF. CDR3 nucleotides: TGTGCCAGCAGCCAAGATGGGGGGGGGACTAGCTATGATGGCTACACCTTC.